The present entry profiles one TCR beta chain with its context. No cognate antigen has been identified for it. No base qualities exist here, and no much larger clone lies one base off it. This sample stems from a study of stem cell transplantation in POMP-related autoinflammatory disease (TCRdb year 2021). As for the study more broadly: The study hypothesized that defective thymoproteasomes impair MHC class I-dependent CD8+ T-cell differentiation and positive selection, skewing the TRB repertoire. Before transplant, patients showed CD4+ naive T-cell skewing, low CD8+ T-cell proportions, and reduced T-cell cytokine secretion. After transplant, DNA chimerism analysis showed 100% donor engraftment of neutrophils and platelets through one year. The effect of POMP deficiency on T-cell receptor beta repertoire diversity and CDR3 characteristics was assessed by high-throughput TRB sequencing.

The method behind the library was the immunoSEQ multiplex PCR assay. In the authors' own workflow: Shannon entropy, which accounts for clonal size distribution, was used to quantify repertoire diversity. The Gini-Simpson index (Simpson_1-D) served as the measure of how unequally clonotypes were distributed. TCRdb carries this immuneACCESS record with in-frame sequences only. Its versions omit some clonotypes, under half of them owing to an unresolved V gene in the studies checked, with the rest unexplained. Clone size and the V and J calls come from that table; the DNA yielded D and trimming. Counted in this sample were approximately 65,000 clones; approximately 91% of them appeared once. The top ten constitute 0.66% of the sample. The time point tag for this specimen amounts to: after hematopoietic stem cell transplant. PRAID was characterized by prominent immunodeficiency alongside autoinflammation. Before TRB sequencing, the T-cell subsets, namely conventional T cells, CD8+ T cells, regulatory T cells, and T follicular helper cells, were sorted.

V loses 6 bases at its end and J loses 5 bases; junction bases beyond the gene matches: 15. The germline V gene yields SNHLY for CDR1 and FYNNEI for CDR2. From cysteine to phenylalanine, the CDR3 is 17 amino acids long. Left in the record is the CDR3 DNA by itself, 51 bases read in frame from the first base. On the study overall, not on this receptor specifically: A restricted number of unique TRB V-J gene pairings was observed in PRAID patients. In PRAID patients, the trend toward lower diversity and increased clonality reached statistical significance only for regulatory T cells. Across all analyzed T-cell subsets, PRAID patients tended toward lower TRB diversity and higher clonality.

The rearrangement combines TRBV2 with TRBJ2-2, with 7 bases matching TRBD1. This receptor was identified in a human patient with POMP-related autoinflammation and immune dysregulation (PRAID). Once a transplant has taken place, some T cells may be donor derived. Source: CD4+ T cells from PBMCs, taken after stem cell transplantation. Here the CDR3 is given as CASSENTGVSETGELFF. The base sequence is TGTGCCAGCAGCGAAAATACAGGGGTCTCGGAGACCGGGGAGCTGTTTTTT.